This T cell receptor (beta chain) was identified in a study of shared clonotypes between healthy human individuals. The run depth of the assay was deep. Replicate PCRs for sorted subsets used about 200 ng DNA; this equaled about 30,000 T cell genomes. Sequencing used immunoSEQ multiplex PCR; TCRdb keeps in-frame clones, though not all of them. The profile shows around 610,000 clones, approximately 96% of them singletons. Overall study findings and caveats: Clonotype sharing among the donors was expected to vary with sequencing depth. Shared clonotypes across all four donors exceeded non-shared ones in generation probability.

Remarks on this clone: The antigen remains unidentified.

As defined, naive CD8 cells were CD45RO-negative and positively selected for CCR7, with terminally differentiated effector memory CD45RA+ cells excluded. The germline V gene has CDR1 MDHEN and CDR2 SYDVKM. This CDR3 is built from 13 residues. After removal of 10 bases from V and 6 bases from J, the junction contained 10 bases not matched to a gene. The sequence derives from a woman under 40 in good health. This chain joins TRBV28 and TRBJ1-2, with TRBD1 identical over 8 bases. The specimen sequenced was naive CD8+ T cells sorted from blood. The CDR3 loop reads CATPGRGLDGYTF. CDR3 in DNA: TGTGCCACCCCGGGCAGGGGGCTCGATGGCTACACCTTC.